The present TCR beta chain was sequenced within a study of siplizumab effects on memory and regulatory T cells. Study outcomes and limitations: In the presence of siplizumab, alloreactive sequences traceable to unstimulated CD4+ memory cells were significantly reduced. Major contributors to the alloresponse seemed to be naive T cells, which also appeared more diverse than memory cells. Naive-or-memory phenotypes were unassignable for roughly 75-95% of proliferating CD4+ or CD8+ clones.

The CDR3 is made up of 13 amino acids. V was trimmed by 10 bases and J by 4 bases, leaving 14 bases between them. Germline CDR1 is ENHRY and CDR2 is SYGVKD. Unstimulated subsets comprising naive, memory, effector memory and TEMRA cells were sequenced in three donor pairs. A word on this clone: Its target is unknown.

Method: immunoSEQ multiplex PCR; TCRdb's copy keeps in-frame clones and lacks some. The sample lists about 52,000 clones, less than 98% occurring once. The genes are TRBV10-3 and TRBJ1-5; D is possibly TRBD1 (5 bases). This sequence originates from a human donor in good health. The sample taken for sequencing was naive CD4+ T cells sorted from blood. CDR3 nucleotides: TGTGCCACTAAGGACACGGCAAATCAGCCCCAGCATTTT. Protein sequence: CATKDTANQPQHF.